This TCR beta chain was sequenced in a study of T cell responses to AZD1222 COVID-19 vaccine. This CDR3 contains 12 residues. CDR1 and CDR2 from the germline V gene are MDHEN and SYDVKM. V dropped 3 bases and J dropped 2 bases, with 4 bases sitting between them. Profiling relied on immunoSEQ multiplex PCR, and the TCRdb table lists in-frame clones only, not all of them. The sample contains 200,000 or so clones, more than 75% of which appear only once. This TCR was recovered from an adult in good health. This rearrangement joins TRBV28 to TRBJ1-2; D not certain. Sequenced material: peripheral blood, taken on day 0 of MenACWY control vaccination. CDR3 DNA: TGTGCCAGCAGTTTGCCCAACTATGGCTACACCTTC. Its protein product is CASSLPNYGYTF.